Listed here are 19 T cell receptor beta chains from one sample, sequenced in a study of T cells in Graves' hyperthyroidism and ophthalmopathy. TCR beta CDR3 sequences were amplified from RNA transcripts. In the first-round RT-PCR of the TCR CDR3, the HTBI primer set was used. In TCRdb, the multiplex PCR reads were re-called with MiXCR into one record per CDR3 protein. The table shows a few hundred thousand distinct CDR3 sequences, with about 20% occurring only once. Source material: blood. The receptors here all came from a woman aged 70-85 years with Graves' ophthalmopathy.

This chain links TRBV3-1 with TRBJ1-2; 11 bases agree with TRBD1. CDR1 is LGHDT and CDR2 is YNNKEL in the germline V gene (reference sequence). V gave up 0 bases and J gave up 8 bases; unmatched junction bases: 8. This CDR3 contains 16 residues. The CDR3 region is CASSQDGTGGPRGYTF. For the CDR3, the DNA is TGTGCCAGCAGCCAAGATGGGACAGGGGGGCCACGAGGCTACACCTTC.

This chain uses TRBV6-1 with TRBJ1-6; D may be TRBD1 (6 bases). Trimming took 8 bases from V and 7 from J, leaving 15 bases between them. The CDR3 runs to 14 residues. The germline CDR1 and CDR2 sequences are MNHNS and SASEGT. The CDR3: CASSLTGANSPLHF. In DNA form, the CDR3 reads TGTGCCAGCTCTCTGACAGGCGCAAATTCACCCCTCCACTTT.

This clonotype was observed a few times. The rearrangement joins TRBV19 to TRBJ2-3, with D uncertain. Per the germline V gene, CDR1 is LNHDA and CDR2 is SQIVND (reference sequence). V was trimmed by 6 bases and J by 6 bases, leaving 19 bases between them. This CDR3 has 15 residues. In DNA, the CDR3 is TGTGCCAGTAGCTTTCCCGGGCGAGGACCCGATACGCAGTATTTT. Protein: CASSFPGRGPDTQYF.

Many counts were recorded for this clonotype. The rearrangement joins TRBV13 to TRBJ2-3; D remains unclear. Looked up from germline, CDR1 is PRHDT and CDR2 is FYEKMQ (reference sequence). The CDR3 sequence is 16 residues long. Between the trimmed V and J ends, which lost 5 bases and 3 bases, there was a span of 18 bases. In DNA form, the CDR3 reads TGTGCCAGCAGCCCACAGTTTAGCTTAGAGACAGATACGCAGTATTTT. Translation gives CASSPQFSLETDTQYF.

The chain couples TRBV7-2 to TRBJ2-1, with 7 bases that match TRBD1. The CDR3 extends over 17 amino acids. Germline V CDR1 and CDR2: SGHTA, FQGNSA. V lost 2 bases, J lost 4 bases, and 11 bases stayed unmatched. This CDR3 is CASSLFTNRGGYNEQFF. The DNA of the CDR3 is TGTGCCAGCAGCTTATTCACCAACAGGGGTGGGTACAATGAGCAGTTCTTC.

In this sample, this clonotype turned up many times. The chain combines TRBV28 with TRBJ2-7, with 7 bases fitting TRBD2. The CDR3 is 14 amino acids. V gave up 5 bases and J gave up 6 bases; unmatched junction bases: 10. The germline V gene encodes CDR1 MDHEN and CDR2 SYDVKM. The CDR3 is CASSNGLGGGEQYF. The CDR3 region has the DNA TGTGCCAGCAGTAACGGACTCGGCGGGGGCGAGCAGTACTTC.

The chain uses TRBV28 and TRBJ1-1, with 9 bases matching TRBD1. In germline, CDR1 is MDHEN, CDR2 SYDVKM. V shed 5 bases and J 9 bases; nucleotides not matched to a gene: 13. The CDR3 runs 15 residues. For the CDR3, the DNA is TGTGCCAGCAGTCCCGCTGGACAGGGGAAAAGCCAAGCTTTCTTT. It is translated as CASSPAGQGKSQAFF.

This clonotype appeared a few times. The J gene is TRBJ1-2, the V gene TRBV20-1; D not resolved. Germline CDR1 is DFQATT and CDR2 is SNEGSKA (reference sequence). The CDR3 is made up of 13 amino acids. Trimming shortened V by 3 bases and J by 1 base, and 9 bases separated the two germline ends. CDR3 in DNA: TGCAGTGCTAGGATCGGGAATAACTATGGCTACACCTTC. Protein product: CSARIGNNYGYTF.

The chain employs TRBV12-5 and TRBJ2-5; D is uncertain. This CDR3 region has 16 residues. V lost 3 bases and J 1 base, leaving 15 bases between the germline ends. From germline, CDR1 is LGHNT and CDR2 FRNRAP. CDR3 region: CASGFSRGWGQETQYF. CDR3 DNA sequence: TGTGCTAGTGGTTTCTCGCGCGGCTGGGGCCAAGAGACCCAGTACTTC.

A few counts support this clonotype. The J gene is TRBJ2-7, the V gene TRBV18; possibly TRBD1 or TRBD2 for D (5 bases each). The germline V and J ends were trimmed by 2 bases and 4 bases, with 15 bases remaining between them. Germline values: CDR1 KGHSH, CDR2 LQKENI. The CDR3 consists of 15 residues. As DNA, the CDR3 is TGTGCCAGCTCACCATCGCAGGGAGTCACTTACGAGCAGTACTTC. Translation gives CASSPSQGVTYEQYF.

The genes are TRBV12-3 or TRBV12-4 and TRBJ2-7, with 7 bases that match TRBD1. The CDR3 loop spans 15 amino acids. V shed 6 bases, J shed 4 bases, and the junction held 12 bases outside the gene matches. The CDR3 bases are TGTGCCAGCAGCCGCACTATTATGACAGGGTACGAGCAGTACTTC. Its protein is CASSRTIMTGYEQYF.

The chain has TRBV7-2 and TRBJ2-3; D is perhaps TRBD1 (5 bases). CDR3 length: 14 amino acids. CDR1 is SGHTA, CDR2 FQGNSA, per germline. The V and J ends lost 4 bases and 3 bases respectively, with 11 bases between them. The CDR3: CASSSRQKTDTQYF. DNA for the CDR3: TGTGCCAGCAGCTCACGACAGAAGACAGATACGCAGTATTTT. Complete variable domain (other parts from reference TRBV7-2 and TRBJ2-3): GAGVSQSPSNKVTEKGKDVELRCDPISGHTALYWYRQSLGQGLEFLIYFQGNSAPDKSGLPSDRFSAERTGGSVSTLTIQRTQQEDSAVYLCASSSRQKTDTQYFGPGTRLTVL.

The chain links TRBV15 to TRBJ2-3, with TRBD2 matching over 8 bases. This CDR3 contains 17 residues. In germline, CDR1 is LNHNV, CDR2 YYDKDF (reference sequence). Trimming at V came to 4 bases and at J to 0 bases, leaving 9 bases not matched to a gene. This CDR3 reads CATSNPIPSGSTDTQYF. The CDR3, as DNA: TGTGCCACCAGCAATCCTATACCTAGCGGGAGCACAGATACGCAGTATTTT.

The V and J genes are TRBV7-8 and TRBJ2-6; possible D gene TRBD2, 5 bases. With 7 bases removed from V and 2 bases from J, the gap between germline ends came to 15 bases. There are 16 residues in the CDR3. Germline loops: CDR1 SGHVS, CDR2 FQNEAQ. In DNA, the CDR3 is TGTGCCAGCACCCCCATCGGAGCGGCTGGGGCCAACGTCCTGACTTTC. This translates into CASTPIGAAGANVLTF.

This chain joins TRBV15 and TRBJ2-3; unclear D gene. V was clipped by 0 bases and J by 7 bases, with 5 bases between them. The CDR3 has 12 residues. Germline V gives CDR1 LNHNV, CDR2 YYDKDF (reference sequence). CDR3 in amino acids: CATSRDVNTQYF. The CDR3 nucleotides are TGTGCCACCAGCAGAGATGTGAATACGCAGTATTTT.

This clonotype was seen just once. The chain employs TRBV19 and TRBJ2-7, with TRBD2 matching 14 bases. The V gene end was trimmed by 8 bases and the J gene end by 4 bases; junction bases not matched to a gene: 7. Germline-derived CDR1 and CDR2 are LNHDA and SQIVND (reference sequence). This CDR3 is built from 15 residues. In DNA, the CDR3 is TGTGCCAGTGGACCGGGACTAGCGGGAGTTTACGAGCAGTACTTC. Translated: CASGPGLAGVYEQYF.

Regarding this clonotype: A read error may produce the germline difference seen at one junction end. The chain combines TRBV7-3 with TRBJ2-1; D possibly corresponds to TRBD2 (6 bases). This CDR3 has 15 residues. Looked up from germline, CDR1 is SGHTA and CDR2 is FQGTGA. The CDR3 sequence is CANSLLAGSMNEQFF. The CDR3 nucleotides are TGTGCCAACAGCTTATTGGCCGGGAGTATGAATGAGCAGTTCTTC.

The chain is built from TRBV20-1 and TRBJ2-7; TRBD1 matches at 8 bases. The V gene end was trimmed by 1 base and the J gene end by 1 base; junction bases not matched to a gene: 12. The CDR3 sequence is 17 residues long. Germline V gene lookup returns CDR1 DFQATT and CDR2 SNEGSKA (reference sequence). The CDR3, as DNA: TGCAGTGCTAGAGCGATCGACAGGGGAGATTTGTCCTACGAGCAGTACTTC. Its translation: CSARAIDRGDLSYEQYF.

This clonotype was seen repeatedly, ten times or more. The rearrangement joins TRBV6-1 to TRBJ2-2, with D possibly matching TRBD1 (5 bases). Germline assignment: CDR1 MNHNS and CDR2 SASEGT. The CDR3 contains 16 residues. Trimming pared 2 bases from V and 3 bases from J, leaving 13 bases between. This chain's CDR3 is CASSEWGSRYTGELFF. The CDR3 DNA reads as TGTGCCAGCAGTGAATGGGGCTCTCGCTACACCGGGGAGCTGTTTTTT.